This is a list of T cell receptor beta chains from one sample in a study of blood T cell repertoires in COVID-19. Libraries were prepared by immunoSEQ multiplex PCR; TCRdb keeps only in-frame clonotypes and omits some of them. The sample shows 73,000 or so clones, more than 70% of them seen only once. Material for sequencing was peripheral blood. Receptor source: a man in his forties or fifties with active COVID-19. CDR3s include the opening cysteine and the closing phenylalanine or tryptophan. D genes are given only for firm matches. Only part of the rows carry a size: once, few, many, or a class if the clone is expanded.

>-|TRBV15|TRBJ2-1|-
TGTGCCACCAGCAGGGACCCGGGACTCTTAGGTAATGAGCAGTTCTTC
CATSRDPGLLGNEQFF
>-|TRBV27|TRBJ1-4|-
TGTGCCAGCAGTTCCTCAACTAATGAAAAACTGTTTTTT
CASSSSTNEKLFF
>-|TRBV4-1|TRBJ2-3|-
TGCGCCAGCAGCCAAGATAACCGGGAAGATACGCAGTATTTT
CASSQDNREDTQYF
>-|TRBV6-6|TRBJ1-1|TRBD1
TGTGCCAGCAGTTACCTATCGACAGGGGGCACTGAAGCTTTCTTT
CASSYLSTGGTEAFF
>-|TRBV6-4|TRBJ2-1|TRBD2
TGTGCCAGCAGCCTGGACCGGGGGGATGAGCAGTTCTTC
CASSLDRGDEQFF
>-|TRBV6-6|TRBJ2-5|-
TGTGCCAGCAGTTCGTCCCTTAGGGGTCCCTACGACTTC
CASSSSLRGPYDF
>-|TRBV3-1/TRBV3-2|TRBJ1-6|-
TGTGCCAGCAGCCAAGTCCAGGCCTTTCGGTCACCCCTCCACTTT
CASSQVQAFRSPLHF
>-|TRBV6-5|TRBJ1-5|-
TGTGCCAGCAGTTACGACGGACGAAGGGGACAGCCCCAGCATTTT
CASSYDGRRGQPQHF
>-|TRBV24-1|TRBJ2-1|-
TGTGCCACCAGTGATGGGGGGATCAGTGAGCAGTTCTTC
CATSDGGISEQFF
>-|TRBV6-2/TRBV6-3|TRBJ1-5|-
TGTGCCAGCAGTTCATCAGGGGCCGGGAATCAGCCCCAGCATTTT
CASSSSGAGNQPQHF
>-|TRBV27|TRBJ2-7|TRBD1
TGTGCCAGCAGGAGGGACAGTAGCTACGAGCAGTACTTC
CASRRDSSYEQYF
>-|TRBV18|TRBJ2-1|TRBD1
TGTGCCAGCTCACCCGACAGGGGGTATGAGCAGTTCTTC
CASSPDRGYEQFF
>-|TRBV18|TRBJ1-5|TRBD1
TGTGCCAGCTCACCATCAGGGGGCGATCAGCCCCAGCATTTT
CASSPSGGDQPQHF
>-|TRBV11-2|TRBJ2-7|TRBD1
TGTGCCAGCAGCTTTTCCGGGACAGGGCTAAGTCCCCCTTACGAGCAGTACTTC
CASSFSGTGLSPPYEQYF
>-|TRBV7-2|TRBJ2-5|-
TGTGCCAGCAGCTCCCCAACCAGCGGGACCCAGTACTTC
CASSSPTSGTQYF
>-|TRBV5-1|TRBJ2-1|TRBD2
TGCGCCAGCAGCTTGTCCGGCGGGAGTTCCTACAATGAGCAGTTCTTC
CASSLSGGSSYNEQFF
>few|TRBV9|TRBJ1-5|-
TGTGCCAGCAGCTCAGATATGCATAGCAATCAGCCCCAGCATTTT
CASSSDMHSNQPQHF
>-|TRBV15|TRBJ1-2|TRBD1
TGTGCCACCAGCGATGACAGGGCCTATGGCTACACCTTC
CATSDDRAYGYTF
>-|TRBV7-8|TRBJ2-7|-
TGTGCCAGCAGCTTACTGGGGGCGCGAATCTACGAGCAGTACTTC
CASSLLGARIYEQYF
>-|TRBV2|TRBJ2-3|-
TGTGCCAGCAGTGAAGCCGCAGGGACTAGCACAGATACGCAGTATTTT
CASSEAAGTSTDTQYF
>-|TRBV7-6|TRBJ2-1|TRBD1
TGTGCCAGCAGCTTAGGGACAGGGAGCTCCTACAATGAGCAGTTCTTC
CASSLGTGSSYNEQFF
>-|TRBV19|TRBJ2-5|-
TGTGCCAGTAGTAACAGGGTGCAAGAGACCCAGTACTTC
CASSNRVQETQYF
>once|TRBV6-2/TRBV6-3|TRBJ2-3|-
TGTGCCAGCAGCCCCCCCTGGGGAGATGGAGATACGCAGTATTTT
CASSPPWGDGDTQYF
>-|TRBV9|TRBJ1-1|-
TGTGCCAGCAATCGAGAGATGAACACTGAAGCTTTCTTT
CASNREMNTEAFF
>-|TRBV19|TRBJ1-5|-
TGTGCCAGTAGTTTCGGGACTCAGGATAATAGCAATCAGCCCCAGCATTTT
CASSFGTQDNSNQPQHF
>-|TRBV7-2|TRBJ1-3|TRBD1
TGTGCCAGCAGCTTTCGCCAGACAGGGTTAGGGGGAAACACCATATATTTT
CASSFRQTGLGGNTIYF